A single sample gave rise to the 14 T cell receptor beta chains below, sequenced in a study of early T cells in non-severe SARS-CoV-2 infection. Via MiXCR, TCRdb re-called the 5' RACE reads, giving one row per CDR3 protein. The table records some 40,000 distinct CDR3 sequences, 5% to 6.5% of them present only once. Sequenced material: whole blood. The receptor source for this set is an adult who was a healthcare worker with PCR-confirmed SARS-CoV-2 infection or an uninfected control (not recorded which).

This clonotype was seen a handful of times. J is TRBJ1-2 and V is TRBV9; no clear D gene. The CDR3 sequence is 14 residues long. Germline values: CDR1 SGDLS, CDR2 YYNGEE. The V end lost 0 bases, the J end lost 1 base, and 7 bases lay between the germline ends. The CDR3: CASSVDGINYGYTF. CDR3 DNA sequence: TGTGCCAGCAGCGTAGACGGGATTAACTATGGCTACACCTTC.

This clonotype showed up just a few times. This sequence joins TRBV20-1 and TRBJ2-6; TRBD1 aligns across 7 bases. Per germline, CDR1 DFQATT and CDR2 SNEGSKA (reference sequence). V gave up 3 bases and J gave up 2 bases; unmatched junction bases: 4. The CDR3 spans 15 residues. The CDR3 loop reads CSAREGGTGANVLTF. CDR3 in DNA: TGCAGTGCTAGGGAAGGGGGCACTGGGGCCAACGTCCTGACTTTC.

The CDR3 loop reads CASSPGLVVTGELFF. Written as DNA, the CDR3 is TGTGCCAGCAGTCCCGGACTAGTGGTCACCGGGGAGCTGTTTTTT. The V gene is TRBV6-1, the J gene TRBJ2-2; 7 positions match TRBD2. Germline trimming cut 5 bases from V and 4 bases from J; bases unmatched to any gene: 7. The CDR3 covers 15 residues. Germline loops: CDR1 MNHNS, CDR2 SASEGT.

This clonotype was seen at least ten times. The genes are TRBV20-1 and TRBJ1-1; D is unclear. V shed 4 bases and J shed 7 bases, with 16 bases lying between them. CDR3 size: 13 residues. The V gene's germline CDR1 is DFQATT and CDR2 SNEGSKA (reference sequence). CDR3 DNA: TGCAGTGCTACTTTAGCGTCGCGGGGTGAAGCTTTCTTT. Translation gives CSATLASRGEAFF.

This clonotype has more than one count but fewer than ten. This chain joins TRBV12-3 or TRBV12-4 and TRBJ2-1; 8 bases align to TRBD1. The CDR3 runs 15 residues. The V segment lost 6 bases and the J segment 2 bases; nucleotides outside the gene matches: 6. CDR3 DNA: TGTGCCAGCAGGAAACAGGGGGGCGCCTACAATGAGCAGTTCTTC. Encoded protein: CASRKQGGAYNEQFF.

The V gene is TRBV7-9, the J gene TRBJ1-4, with 8 bases fitting TRBD1. The trim removed 4 bases at V and 8 bases at J, leaving 6 bases unmatched. The CDR3 totals 14 residues. CDR1 and CDR2 (germline): SEHNR, FQNEAQ (reference sequence). The CDR3 spells CASSSQGDVEKLFF. The CDR3 nucleotides read TGTGCCAGCAGCTCACAGGGGGACGTGGAAAAACTGTTTTTT.

J is TRBJ2-1 and V is TRBV12-3 or TRBV12-4; tentative D call: TRBD1 (6 bases). V lost 7 bases, J lost 0 bases, and 13 bases lay in between. CDR3 length equals 15 residues. The CDR3 loop reads CASTLDRSSYNEQFF. The CDR3 DNA reads as TGTGCCAGCACCCTGGACAGAAGCTCCTACAATGAGCAGTTCTTC.

This clonotype occurred many times. The genes are TRBV12-3 or TRBV12-4 and TRBJ1-1; maybe TRBD1 (5 bases). CDR3 length: 16 residues. V was cut by 5 bases and J by 0 bases, with 16 bases left in between. This chain's CDR3 is CASSTTGTAMNTEAFF. The CDR3 DNA follows: TGTGCCAGCAGTACAACCGGGACGGCAATGAACACTGAAGCTTTCTTT.

Many counts were recorded for this clonotype. The chain combines TRBV11-2 with TRBJ2-1; tentatively, D is TRBD2 (6 bases). The CDR3 length is 17 residues. Trimming removed 1 base from V and 0 bases from J, with 13 bases in between. Germline V gene sequence: CDR1 SGHAT, CDR2 FQNNGV. The CDR3 sequence: CASSLVLAESSYNEQFF. DNA for the CDR3: TGTGCCAGCAGCTTAGTATTAGCGGAGAGCTCCTACAATGAGCAGTTCTTC.

The sample holds a few counts of this clonotype. CDR3 loop: CASSQERRQGLITGELFF. CDR3 sequence (DNA): TGCGCCAGCAGCCAAGAACGGAGACAGGGTTTAATCACCGGGGAGCTGTTTTTT. The chain uses TRBV4-1 and TRBJ2-2; 7 bases line up with TRBD1. This CDR3 has 18 residues. Trimming at V came to 0 bases and at J to 4 bases, leaving 11 bases not matched to a gene. Germline V gives CDR1 MGHRA, CDR2 YSYEKL.

This clonotype was detected ten times or more. As DNA, the CDR3 is TGCGCCAGCAGCGACAGGACATTCTCCTACGAGCAGTACTTC. Translating it yields CASSDRTFSYEQYF. The V call is TRBV5-1, the J call TRBJ2-7; weak D call: TRBD1 (6 bases). Germline V gives CDR1 SGHRS, CDR2 YFSETQ. Trimming pared 4 bases from V and 0 bases from J, leaving 11 bases between. CDR3 size: 14 residues.

This clonotype came up many times. The V call is TRBV20-1, the J call TRBJ2-7; 8 nucleotides match TRBD2. The ends lost 3 bases at V and 5 bases at J; junction bases unmatched: 9. Looked up from germline, CDR1 is DFQATT and CDR2 is SNEGSKA (reference sequence). This CDR3 region has 14 residues. In nucleotides, the CDR3 is TGCAGTGCTAGTTCCCCGGGAGGGACCAACGAGCAGTACTTC. Protein product: CSASSPGGTNEQYF.

DNA for the CDR3: TGTGCCAGCAGCTTGGCCCCAACCAGTTATGGCTACACCTTC. Protein: CASSLAPTSYGYTF. This sequence joins TRBV5-5 and TRBJ1-2, with D hard to call. CDR1 SGHKS and CDR2 YYEKEE come from the germline V gene (reference sequence). With 0 bases removed from V and 5 bases from J, the gap between germline ends came to 11 bases. The CDR3 runs to 14 residues.

Many counts were recorded for this clonotype. The V call is TRBV6-5, the J call TRBJ2-5, with 8 positions matching TRBD2. Germline values: CDR1 MNHEY, CDR2 SVGAGI. This CDR3 has 15 residues. V trimming: 2 bases; J trimming: 4 bases; junction bases outside the gene matches: 6. CDR3 DNA: TGTGCCAGCAGTTACAGCGGGAGTAGTCGAGAGACCCAGTACTTC. Amino acids: CASSYSGSSRETQYF.